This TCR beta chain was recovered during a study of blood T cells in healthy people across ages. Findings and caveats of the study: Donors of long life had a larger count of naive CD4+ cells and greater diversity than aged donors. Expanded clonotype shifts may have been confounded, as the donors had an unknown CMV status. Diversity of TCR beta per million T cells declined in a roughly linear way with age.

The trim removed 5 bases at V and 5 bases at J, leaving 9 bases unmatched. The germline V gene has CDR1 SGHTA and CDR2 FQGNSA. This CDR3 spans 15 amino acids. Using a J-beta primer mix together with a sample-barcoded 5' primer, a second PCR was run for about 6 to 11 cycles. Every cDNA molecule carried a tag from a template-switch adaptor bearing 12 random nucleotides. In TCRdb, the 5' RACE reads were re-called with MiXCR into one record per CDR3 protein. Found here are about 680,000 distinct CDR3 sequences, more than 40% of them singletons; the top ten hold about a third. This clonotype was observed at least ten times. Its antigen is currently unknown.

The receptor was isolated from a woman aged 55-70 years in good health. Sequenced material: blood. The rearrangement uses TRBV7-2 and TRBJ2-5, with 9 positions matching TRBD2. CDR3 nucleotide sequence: TGTGCCAGCAGCCGTCGGGGTAGCGGGAGCGAGACCCAGTACTTC. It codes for CASSRRGSGSETQYF.